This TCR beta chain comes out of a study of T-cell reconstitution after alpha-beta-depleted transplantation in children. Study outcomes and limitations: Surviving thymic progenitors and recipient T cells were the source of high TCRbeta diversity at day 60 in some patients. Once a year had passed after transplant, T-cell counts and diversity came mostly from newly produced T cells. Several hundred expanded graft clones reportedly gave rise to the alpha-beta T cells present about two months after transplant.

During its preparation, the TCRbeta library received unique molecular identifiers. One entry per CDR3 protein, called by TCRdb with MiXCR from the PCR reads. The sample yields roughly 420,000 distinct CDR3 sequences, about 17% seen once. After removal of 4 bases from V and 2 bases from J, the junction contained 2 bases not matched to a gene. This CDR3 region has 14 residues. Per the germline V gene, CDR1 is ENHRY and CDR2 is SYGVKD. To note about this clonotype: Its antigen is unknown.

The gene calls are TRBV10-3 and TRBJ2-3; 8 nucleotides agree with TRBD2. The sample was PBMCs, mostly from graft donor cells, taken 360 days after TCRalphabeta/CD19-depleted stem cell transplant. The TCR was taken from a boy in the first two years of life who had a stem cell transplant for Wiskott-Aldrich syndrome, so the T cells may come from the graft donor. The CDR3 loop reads CAISGGLVTDTQYF. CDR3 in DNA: TGTGCCATCAGTGGGGGACTAGTCACAGATACGCAGTATTTT.